These T cell receptor beta chains were read from a single sample in a study of cytomegalovirus exposure and HLA in healthy donors. The protocol was immunoSEQ multiplex PCR, while the TCRdb copy is restricted to in-frame clones and leaves out a portion. The sample holds roughly 180,000 clones, around 80% seen once. Source material: PBMCs. These TCRs come from a man between 18 and 35 years old in good health and CMV-seronegative. The CDR3 runs from the conserved cysteine through the conserved F or W. A D gene is named only where the DNA matches it firmly. Part of the rows lack a size; the others show once, few, many or a class for expanded clones.

V: TRBV6-1; J: TRBJ2-5; size: few; D: TRBD2; DNA: TGTGCCAGCAGAGCTAGCGGGAGGCGCGAGACCCAGTACTTC; CDR3: CASRASGRRETQYF
V: TRBV5-4; J: TRBJ2-5; size: -; D: TRBD2; DNA: TGTGCCAGCAGCTTGGTCAGCGGGGGATGGGCTAGTTCGCAGGAGACCCAGTACTTC; CDR3: CASSLVSGGWASSQETQYF
V: TRBV6-4; J: TRBJ2-7; size: -; D: TRBD1; DNA: TGTGCCAGCAGTGACTCAGGGACAGGGGAGTACGAGCAGTACTTC; CDR3: CASSDSGTGEYEQYF
V: TRBV27; J: TRBJ2-7; size: few; D: TRBD1; DNA: TGTGCCAGCAGACCCCAGGGGGCCGGGTTTCTCAACTACGAGCAGTACTTC; CDR3: CASRPQGAGFLNYEQYF
V: TRBV29-1; J: TRBJ2-1; size: -; D: TRBD2; DNA: TGCAGCTTCCGTCACCCCTCGGGACTAGGGACCTACAATGAGCAGTTCTTC; CDR3: CSFRHPSGLGTYNEQFF
V: TRBV19; J: TRBJ2-7; size: few; D: TRBD2; DNA: TGTGCCAGTAGTATGGTAACTAGCGGGAGAAACGAGCAGTACTTC; CDR3: CASSMVTSGRNEQYF
V: TRBV4-3; J: TRBJ2-1; size: -; D: TRBD2; DNA: TGCGCCAGCAGCCAAGGAGTTGCGTGGCGGGAGAGACCTAACAATGAGCAGTTCTTC; CDR3: CASSQGVAWRERPNNEQFF
V: TRBV14; J: TRBJ2-7; size: few; D: -; DNA: TGTGCCAGCAGCCAAGATCTCTTTCCCACTAGCCTCTCCGAGCAGTACTTC; CDR3: CASSQDLFPTSLSEQYF
V: TRBV2; J: TRBJ2-3; size: -; D: -; DNA: TGTGCCAGCAGTGAGGGGGGAGACAGCACAGATACGCAGTATTTT; CDR3: CASSEGGDSTDTQYF
V: TRBV29-1; J: TRBJ2-1; size: few; D: TRBD2; DNA: TGCAGCGTTGCCGGGACTAGCCGTAACAATGAGCAGTTCTTC; CDR3: CSVAGTSRNNEQFF
V: TRBV5-3; J: TRBJ1-5; size: -; D: TRBD1; DNA: TGTGCCAGAAGCACCGAGGGGGCCTTATTTTATCAGCCCCAGCATTTT; CDR3: CARSTEGALFYQPQHF
V: TRBV18; J: TRBJ1-2; size: few; D: -; DNA: TGTGCCAGCTCACAACCGGGTAATCCGGACAGCTCCTATGGCTACACCTTC; CDR3: CASSQPGNPDSSYGYTF
V: TRBV5-1; J: TRBJ1-1; size: -; D: TRBD1; DNA: TGCGCCAGCAGCGCCGGGACAGGGGGAGAGGCTTTCTTT; CDR3: CASSAGTGGEAFF
V: TRBV19; J: TRBJ2-1; size: -; D: TRBD2; DNA: TGTGCCAGTAGTACGGGGACTAGCGGGAGCGGCGAGCAGTTCTTC; CDR3: CASSTGTSGSGEQFF
V: TRBV2; J: TRBJ2-7; size: -; D: -; DNA: TGTGCCAGCACAGTTGGCTCCCCCTACGAGCAGTACTTC; CDR3: CASTVGSPYEQYF
V: TRBV19; J: TRBJ1-4; size: once; D: -; DNA: TGTGCCAGTAGTATCGGACTGATAACTAATGAAAAACTGTTTTTT; CDR3: CASSIGLITNEKLFF
V: TRBV30; J: TRBJ1-5; size: -; D: -; DNA: TGTGCCTGGAGCGGCCGAGGGGGTCAGCCCCAGCATTTT; CDR3: CAWSGRGGQPQHF
V: TRBV7-9; J: TRBJ2-7; size: -; D: -; DNA: TGTGCCAGCAGCGACGCGCGTCAGGGGCGGGCCTACGAGCAGTACTTC; CDR3: CASSDARQGRAYEQYF
V: TRBV6-1; J: TRBJ2-6; size: -; D: TRBD1; DNA: TGTGCCAGCAGTGACGGGACAGGGGGTGGGGCCAACGTCCTGACTTTC; CDR3: CASSDGTGGGANVLTF
V: TRBV30; J: TRBJ2-7; size: -; D: -; DNA: TGTGCCTGGAGAAGGGCCAGGGCCTACGAGCAGTACTTC; CDR3: CAWRRARAYEQYF
V: TRBV27; J: TRBJ2-7; size: -; D: -; DNA: TGTGCCAGCAGTTTAGTAGGGAGCTCCTACGAGCAGTACTTC; CDR3: CASSLVGSSYEQYF
V: TRBV10-3; J: TRBJ2-7; size: few; D: TRBD1; DNA: TGTGCCATCAGTGAGTCTACAGGGGGCTCCTACGAGCAGTACTTC; CDR3: CAISESTGGSYEQYF